This T cell receptor beta chain came from a study of shared clonotypes between healthy human individuals. Study-wide background: Donor composition was a couple of women and three men, aged 18 to 49.

This clone was detected only a few times. Researchers partitioned CD4+ cells into CD45RA+ naive and CD45RA-negative memory subsets. Each replicate PCR on the sorted subsets used about 0.2 ug DNA (roughly 30,000 T cell genomes). Profiling relied on immunoSEQ multiplex PCR, and the TCRdb table lists in-frame clones only, not all of them. The sample consists of 190,000 or so clones, roughly 70% of them appearing once. The CDR3 loop spans 18 amino acids. Germline CDR1 reads SGHVS; CDR2 reads FNYEAQ. The J segment lost 0 bases and the V segment lost 4 bases, leaving 10 bases of the junction unmatched. Sequencing used memory CD4+ T cells sorted from blood. The subset denotes: CD45RA-negative fraction. J is TRBJ2-2 and V is TRBV7-6; the match to TRBD1 covers 8 bases. The receptor was isolated from a man aged 25-45 years in good health. CDR3 loop: CASSSQTGAAANTGELFF. The CDR3 nucleotides read TGTGCCAGCAGCTCACAGACAGGGGCCGCCGCGAACACCGGGGAGCTGTTTTTT.